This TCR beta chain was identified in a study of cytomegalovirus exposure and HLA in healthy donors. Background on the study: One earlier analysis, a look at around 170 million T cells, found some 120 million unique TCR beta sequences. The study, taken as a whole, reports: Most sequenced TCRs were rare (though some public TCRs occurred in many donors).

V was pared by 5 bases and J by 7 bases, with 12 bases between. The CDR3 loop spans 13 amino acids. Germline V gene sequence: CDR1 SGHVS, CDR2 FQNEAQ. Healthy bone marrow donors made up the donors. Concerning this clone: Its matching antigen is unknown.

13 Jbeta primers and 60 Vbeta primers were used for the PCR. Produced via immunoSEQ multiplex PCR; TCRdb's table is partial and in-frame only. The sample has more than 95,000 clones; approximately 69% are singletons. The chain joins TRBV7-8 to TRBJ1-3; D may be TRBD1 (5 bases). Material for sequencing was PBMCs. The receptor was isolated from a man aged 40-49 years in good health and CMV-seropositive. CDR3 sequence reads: CASSPVGLNTIYF. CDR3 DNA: TGTGCCAGCAGCCCGGTGGGGCTGAACACCATATATTTT.